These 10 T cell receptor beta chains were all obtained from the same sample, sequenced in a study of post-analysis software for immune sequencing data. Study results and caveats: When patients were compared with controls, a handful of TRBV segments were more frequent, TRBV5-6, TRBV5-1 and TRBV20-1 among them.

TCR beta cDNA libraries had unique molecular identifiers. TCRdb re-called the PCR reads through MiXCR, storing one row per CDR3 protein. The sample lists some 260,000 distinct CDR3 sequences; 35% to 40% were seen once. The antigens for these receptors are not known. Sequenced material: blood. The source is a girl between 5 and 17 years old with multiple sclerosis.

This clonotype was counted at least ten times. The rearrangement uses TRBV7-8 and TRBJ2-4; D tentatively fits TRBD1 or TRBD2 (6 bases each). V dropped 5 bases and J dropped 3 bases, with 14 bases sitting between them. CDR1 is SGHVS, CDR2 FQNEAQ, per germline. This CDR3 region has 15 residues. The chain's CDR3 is CASSPPGAGKNIQYF. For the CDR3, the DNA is TGTGCCAGCAGCCCGCCGGGGGCTGGCAAAAACATTCAGTACTTC.

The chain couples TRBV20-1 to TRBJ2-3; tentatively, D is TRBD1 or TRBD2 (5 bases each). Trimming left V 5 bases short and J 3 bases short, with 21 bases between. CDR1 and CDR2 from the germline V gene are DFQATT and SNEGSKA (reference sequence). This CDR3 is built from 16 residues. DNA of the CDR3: TGCAGTGCTCACCGTCCACTGATCGAGGGGACAGATACGCAGTATTTT. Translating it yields CSAHRPLIEGTDTQYF.

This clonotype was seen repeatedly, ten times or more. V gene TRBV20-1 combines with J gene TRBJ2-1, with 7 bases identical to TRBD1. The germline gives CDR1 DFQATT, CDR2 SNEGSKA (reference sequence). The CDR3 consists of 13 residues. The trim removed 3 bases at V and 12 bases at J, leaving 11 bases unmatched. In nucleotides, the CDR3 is TGCAGTGCTAGTAACGACAGGGCCACTGGGCAGTTCTTC. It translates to CSASNDRATGQFF.

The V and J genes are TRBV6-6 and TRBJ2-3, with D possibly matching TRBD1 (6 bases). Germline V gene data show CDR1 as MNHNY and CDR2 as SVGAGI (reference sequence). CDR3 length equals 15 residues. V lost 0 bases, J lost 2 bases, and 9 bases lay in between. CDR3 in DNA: TGTGCCAGCAGTTACTCTACAGGGATCACAGATACGCAGTATTTT. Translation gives CASSYSTGITDTQYF.

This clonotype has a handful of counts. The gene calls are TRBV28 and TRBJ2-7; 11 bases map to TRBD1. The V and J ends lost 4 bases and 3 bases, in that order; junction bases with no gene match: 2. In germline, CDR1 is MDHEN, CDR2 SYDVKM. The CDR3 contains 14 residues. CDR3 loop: CASSSGTGGYEQYF. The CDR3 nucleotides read TGTGCCAGCAGTTCCGGGACAGGGGGCTACGAGCAGTACTTC.

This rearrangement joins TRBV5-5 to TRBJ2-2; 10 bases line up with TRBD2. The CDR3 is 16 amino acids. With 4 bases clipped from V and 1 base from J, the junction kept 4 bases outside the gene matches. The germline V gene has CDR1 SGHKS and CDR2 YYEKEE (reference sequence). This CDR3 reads CASSLSSGRNTGELFF. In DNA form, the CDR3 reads TGTGCCAGCAGCCTGTCTAGCGGGAGGAACACCGGGGAGCTGTTTTTT.

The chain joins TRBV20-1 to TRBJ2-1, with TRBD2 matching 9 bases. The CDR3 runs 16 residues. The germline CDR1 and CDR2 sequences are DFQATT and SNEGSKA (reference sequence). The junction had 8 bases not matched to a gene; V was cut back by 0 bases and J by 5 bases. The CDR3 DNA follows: TGCAGTGCTAGAGATTTGAAGACTAGCGGCGACAATGAGCAGTTCTTC. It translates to CSARDLKTSGDNEQFF.

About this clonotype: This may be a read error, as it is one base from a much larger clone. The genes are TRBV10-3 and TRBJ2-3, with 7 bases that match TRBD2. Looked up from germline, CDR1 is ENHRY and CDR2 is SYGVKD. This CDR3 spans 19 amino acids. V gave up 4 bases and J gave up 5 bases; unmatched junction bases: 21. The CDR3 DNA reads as TGTGCCATCAGTGCGTCATCCGGAACTGGCGGGAGTCTCGGAGATACGCAGTATTTT. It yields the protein CAISASSGTGGSLGDTQYF.

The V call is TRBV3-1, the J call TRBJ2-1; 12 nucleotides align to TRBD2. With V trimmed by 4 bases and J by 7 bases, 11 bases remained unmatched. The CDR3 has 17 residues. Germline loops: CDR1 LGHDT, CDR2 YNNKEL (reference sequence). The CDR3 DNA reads TGTGCCAGCAGCCCCGGACCGGGGCTAGCGGGGGGGAATGAGCAGTTCTTC. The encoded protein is CASSPGPGLAGGNEQFF.

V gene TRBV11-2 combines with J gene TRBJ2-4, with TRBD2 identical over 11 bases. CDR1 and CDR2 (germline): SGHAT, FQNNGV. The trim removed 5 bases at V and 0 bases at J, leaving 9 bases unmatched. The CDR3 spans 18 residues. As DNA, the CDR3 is TGTGCCAGCAGCGCCGGGACTAGCGGAAATCTAGCCAAAAACATTCAGTACTTC. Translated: CASSAGTSGNLAKNIQYF.